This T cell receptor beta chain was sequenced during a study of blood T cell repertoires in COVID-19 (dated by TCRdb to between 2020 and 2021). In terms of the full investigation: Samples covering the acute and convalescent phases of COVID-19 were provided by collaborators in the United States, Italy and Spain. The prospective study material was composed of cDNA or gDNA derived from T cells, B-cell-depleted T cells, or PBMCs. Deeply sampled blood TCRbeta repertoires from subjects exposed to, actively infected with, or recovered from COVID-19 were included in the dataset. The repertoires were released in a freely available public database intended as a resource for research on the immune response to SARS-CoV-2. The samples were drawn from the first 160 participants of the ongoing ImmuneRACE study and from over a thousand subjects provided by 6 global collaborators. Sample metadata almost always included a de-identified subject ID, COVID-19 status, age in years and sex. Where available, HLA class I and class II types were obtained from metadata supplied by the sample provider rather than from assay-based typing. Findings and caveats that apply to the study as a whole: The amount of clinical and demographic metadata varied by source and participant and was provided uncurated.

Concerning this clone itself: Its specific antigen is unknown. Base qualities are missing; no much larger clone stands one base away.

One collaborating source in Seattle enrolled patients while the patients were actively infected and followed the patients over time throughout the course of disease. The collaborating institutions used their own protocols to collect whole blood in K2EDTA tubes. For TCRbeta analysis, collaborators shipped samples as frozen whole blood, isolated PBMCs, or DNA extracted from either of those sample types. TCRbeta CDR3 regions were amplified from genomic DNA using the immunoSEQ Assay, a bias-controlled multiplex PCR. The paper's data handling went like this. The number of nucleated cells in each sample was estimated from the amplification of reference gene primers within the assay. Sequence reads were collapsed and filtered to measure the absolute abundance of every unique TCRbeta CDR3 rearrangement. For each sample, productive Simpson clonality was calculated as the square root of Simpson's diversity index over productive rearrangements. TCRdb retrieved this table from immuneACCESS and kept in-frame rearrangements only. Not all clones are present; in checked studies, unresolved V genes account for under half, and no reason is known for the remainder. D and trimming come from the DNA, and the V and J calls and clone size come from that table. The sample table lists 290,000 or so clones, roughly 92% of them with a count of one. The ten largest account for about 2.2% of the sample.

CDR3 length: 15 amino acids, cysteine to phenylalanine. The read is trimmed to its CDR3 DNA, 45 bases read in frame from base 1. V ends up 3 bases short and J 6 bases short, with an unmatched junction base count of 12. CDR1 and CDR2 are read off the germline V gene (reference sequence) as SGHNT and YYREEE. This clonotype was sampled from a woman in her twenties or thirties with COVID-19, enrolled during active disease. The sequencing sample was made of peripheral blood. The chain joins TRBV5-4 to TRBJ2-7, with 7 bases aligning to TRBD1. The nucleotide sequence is TGTGCCAGCAGCTGGAGACAGGGATCTGATAGCGAGCAGTACTTC. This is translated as CASSWRQGSDSEQYF.